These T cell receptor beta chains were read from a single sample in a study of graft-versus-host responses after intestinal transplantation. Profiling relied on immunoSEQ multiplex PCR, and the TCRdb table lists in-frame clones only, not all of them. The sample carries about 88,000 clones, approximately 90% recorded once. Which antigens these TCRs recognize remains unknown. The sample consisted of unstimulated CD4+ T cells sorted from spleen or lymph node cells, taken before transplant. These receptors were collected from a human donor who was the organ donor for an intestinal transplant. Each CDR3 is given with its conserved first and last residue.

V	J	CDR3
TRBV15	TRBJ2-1	CATSRDAYRDYNEQFF
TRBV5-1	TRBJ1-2	CASRAGYYGYTF
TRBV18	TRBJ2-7	CASSTRDRAYEQYF
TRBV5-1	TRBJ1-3	CASSLGDRRLGNTIYF
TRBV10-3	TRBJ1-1	CAIRTTGTGNTEAFF
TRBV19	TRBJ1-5	CASSGTEGQPQHF
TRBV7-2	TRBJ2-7	CASSLEAGAQDEQYF
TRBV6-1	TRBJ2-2	CASRELQTGNTGELFF
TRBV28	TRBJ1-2	CASTTGGGYGYTF
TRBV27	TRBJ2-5	CASTQTGTGQETQYF
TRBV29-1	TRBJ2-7	CSVGPRTGAYEQYF
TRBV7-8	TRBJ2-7	CASRGPGGGVYEQYF
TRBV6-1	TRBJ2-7	CASSGTVLEQYF
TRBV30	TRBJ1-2	CAWSSARGYGYTF
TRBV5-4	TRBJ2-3	CASSFPGGGAADTQYF
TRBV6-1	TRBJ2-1	CASSVDREDEQFF
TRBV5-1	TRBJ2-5	CASSPGQGLQETQYF
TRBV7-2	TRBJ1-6	CASSWTPFSYNSPLHF
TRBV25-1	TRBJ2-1	CASSSGYRSAYNEQFF
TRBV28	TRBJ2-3	CASRRTGGILGDTQYF
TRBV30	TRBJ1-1	CAWSADSLNTEAFF
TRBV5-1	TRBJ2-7	CASSFPPSGGYEQYF
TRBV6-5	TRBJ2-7	CASGRLSYEQYF
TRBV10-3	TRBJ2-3	CAISEVGPSTDTQYF
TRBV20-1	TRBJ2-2	CSATSTGELFF
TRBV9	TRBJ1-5	CASSVDMGDQPQHF
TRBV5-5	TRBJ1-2	CASSLGGTANYGYTF
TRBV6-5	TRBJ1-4	CASSYSKWYGKLFF
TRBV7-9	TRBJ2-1	CASSFLGFSSYNAQFF
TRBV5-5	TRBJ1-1	CASSLVGTGAEAFF
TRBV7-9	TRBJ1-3	CASSSTGRAGNTIYF
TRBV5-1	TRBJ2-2	CASSLGSGRLTGELFF
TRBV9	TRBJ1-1	CASSVTGYTEAFF
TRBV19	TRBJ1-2	CAGRNTGSYGYTF
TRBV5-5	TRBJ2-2	CASSLVRGNTGELFF
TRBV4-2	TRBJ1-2	CASSQDSGWSPSYTF
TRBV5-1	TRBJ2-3	CASSLQASGTDTQYF
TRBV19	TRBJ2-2	CATYRGTGELFF
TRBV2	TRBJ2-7	CASSVQRGRGYEQYF
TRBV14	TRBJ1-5	CASSQPGKSNQPQHF
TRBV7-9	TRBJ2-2	CASSLLASGELFF
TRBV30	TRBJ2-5	CAWTTKGGRETQYF
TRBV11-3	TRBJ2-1	CASSSGLAEGNEQFF
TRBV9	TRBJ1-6	CASSVDGVGLNSPLHF
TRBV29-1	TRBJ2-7	CSVPGLAGGPYEQYF
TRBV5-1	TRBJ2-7	CASSVTGVGYEQYF
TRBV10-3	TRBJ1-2	CAIADRGNYGYTF
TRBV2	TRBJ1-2	CASTTDRGYGYTF
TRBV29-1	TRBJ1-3	CSVTGSSGNTIYF
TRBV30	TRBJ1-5	CAWGKRRDTNQPQHF